This T cell receptor beta chain was captured in a study of cytomegalovirus exposure and HLA in healthy donors. About the study: It was reported in a later analysis that the same platform had been used for the 120 or so validation repertoires as for the approximately 700 first-cohort repertoires.

After removal of 5 bases from V and 1 base from J, the junction contained 4 bases not matched to a gene. The germline V gene has CDR1 MNHEY and CDR2 SVGAGI. This CDR3 contains 14 residues. The repertoire was sequenced with immunoSEQ multiplex PCR; TCRdb's copy has only in-frame clones and lacks some. The sample lists 120,000 to 150,000 clones, 84% occurring once. The source is a woman aged 25 to 45 in good health and CMV-seronegative. The V gene is TRBV6-5, the J gene TRBJ1-1; 7 bases line up with TRBD1. The source material was PBMCs. CDR3 loop: CASSKGQPNTEAFF. The CDR3 coding sequence is TGTGCCAGCAGTAAGGGACAGCCGAACACTGAAGCTTTCTTT.